This T cell receptor beta chain was captured in a study of blood T cell repertoires in COVID-19. Study in general: Samples came from the United States, Italy and Spain, spanning acute and convalescent COVID-19. Nucleic acid was either cDNA or gDNA, and it came from T cells, B-cell-depleted T cells, or PBMCs.

The germline V gene has CDR1 SQVTM and CDR2 ANQGSEA. V was pared by 5 bases and J by 3 bases, with 13 bases between. The CDR3 loop spans 13 amino acids. Under the authors' procedure: Reference gene primers were amplified, and this amplification served to estimate nucleated cell counts. Only in-frame clones appear in the TCRdb table, and some are missing; sequencing was by immunoSEQ multiplex PCR. The DNA was the basis for D and trimming; V, J and clone size are from that table. The repertoire holds tens of thousands of clones, with 65% to 90% as singletons. The chain couples TRBV29-1 to TRBJ2-5, with a tentative D call TRBD2 (6 bases). The receptor was derived from a human donor in a cohort sampled during active COVID-19. The sample comprised peripheral blood. The CDR3 reads CSVRRSGEETQYF. Here the CDR3 DNA reads TGCAGCGTTAGGAGGTCGGGGGAAGAGACCCAGTACTTC. The variable domain in full, with the rest retrieved from reference TRBV29-1 and TRBJ2-5, is SAVISQKPSRDICQRGTSLTIQCQVDSQVTMMFWYRQQPGQSLTLIATANQGSEATYESGFVIDKFPISRPNLTFSTLTVSNMSPEDSSIYLCSVRRSGEETQYFGPGTRLLVL.